A selection of T cell receptor beta chains follows, all from one sample in a study of OX40 agonist ivuxolimab in advanced cancers. The data were produced by immunoSEQ multiplex PCR, yet TCRdb's version contains in-frame clones alone and is incomplete. Altogether more than 55,000 clones are present, roughly 85% being singletons, with the ten largest covering about 8.2%. Sequenced material: CD4+ or CD8+ T cells sorted from blood, taken in a trial of the OX40 agonist ivuxolimab. Receptors were obtained from an adult with an advanced solid tumor such as melanoma, head and neck, liver or kidney cancer. The CDR3 runs from the conserved cysteine through the conserved F or W. The D gene is left open where the match is weak. Size values are once, few and many counts, or a class for expanded clones, and some rows have none.

abundance: once
j_gene: TRBJ1-1
v_gene: TRBV28
d_gene: .
CDR3aa: CASSFQGGKTEAFF
CDR3nt: TGTGCCAGCAGTTTCCAGGGAGGTAAGACTGAAGCTTTCTTT

abundance: .
j_gene: TRBJ2-7
v_gene: TRBV7-8
d_gene: TRBD1
CDR3aa: CASRQQGSSYYEQYF
CDR3nt: TGTGCCAGCAGACAACAGGGGTCCTCTTACTACGAGCAGTACTTC

abundance: few
j_gene: TRBJ2-7
v_gene: TRBV30
d_gene: TRBD2
CDR3aa: CAYASGGPYEQYF
CDR3nt: TGTGCCTATGCGAGCGGGGGGCCCTACGAGCAGTACTTC

abundance: .
j_gene: TRBJ1-2
v_gene: TRBV5-1
d_gene: .
CDR3aa: CASSLGSEGGGYTF
CDR3nt: TGCGCCAGCAGCTTAGGTTCAGAAGGCGGTGGCTACACCTTC

abundance: .
j_gene: TRBJ2-7
v_gene: TRBV29-1
d_gene: .
CDR3aa: CSVLGMGTEQYF
CDR3nt: TGCAGCGTCCTCGGAATGGGAACCGAGCAGTACTTC

abundance: .
j_gene: TRBJ1-4
v_gene: TRBV28
d_gene: .
CDR3aa: CASSSRIRGIGEKLFF
CDR3nt: TGTGCCAGCAGTTCCCGCATACGGGGGATCGGCGAAAAACTGTTTTTT

abundance: .
j_gene: TRBJ1-1
v_gene: TRBV7-3
d_gene: .
CDR3aa: CASSLVQGPAFF
CDR3nt: TGTGCCAGCAGCTTAGTGCAGGGCCCAGCTTTCTTT

abundance: .
j_gene: TRBJ1-5
v_gene: TRBV6-6
d_gene: TRBD1
CDR3aa: CASRETDRGYQPQHF
CDR3nt: TGTGCCAGCAGGGAAACGGACAGGGGTTATCAGCCCCAGCATTTT

abundance: .
j_gene: TRBJ1-1
v_gene: TRBV4-3
d_gene: .
CDR3aa: CASSQAALQVAGAEAFF
CDR3nt: TGCGCCAGCAGCCAAGCGGCCTTACAGGTAGCTGGGGCTGAAGCTTTCTTT

abundance: .
j_gene: TRBJ1-1
v_gene: TRBV5-6
d_gene: .
CDR3aa: CASSFGAWGNTEAFF
CDR3nt: TGTGCCAGCAGCTTCGGAGCGTGGGGAAACACTGAAGCTTTCTTT

abundance: .
j_gene: TRBJ2-2
v_gene: TRBV5-4
d_gene: .
CDR3aa: CASSSPGELFF
CDR3nt: TGTGCCAGCAGCTCCCCCGGGGAGCTGTTTTTT

abundance: many
j_gene: TRBJ1-1
v_gene: TRBV7-9
d_gene: .
CDR3aa: CASSSGVTEAFF
CDR3nt: TGTGCCAGCAGCTCCGGGGTCACTGAAGCTTTCTTT

abundance: .
j_gene: TRBJ2-1
v_gene: TRBV18
d_gene: TRBD2
CDR3aa: CASEPNRGGGNEQFF
CDR3nt: TGTGCCAGCGAACCAAATCGCGGGGGAGGAAATGAGCAGTTCTTC

abundance: few
j_gene: TRBJ2-4
v_gene: TRBV28
d_gene: .
CDR3aa: CASSLGGSKNIQYF
CDR3nt: TGTGCCAGCAGTTTAGGGGGGTCCAAAAACATTCAGTACTTC

abundance: .
j_gene: TRBJ2-7
v_gene: TRBV7-6
d_gene: .
CDR3aa: CASGDSALEQYF
CDR3nt: TGTGCCAGCGGAGACTCGGCGCTCGAGCAGTACTTC

abundance: .
j_gene: TRBJ2-1
v_gene: TRBV2
d_gene: TRBD2
CDR3aa: CASCGGVYNEQFF
CDR3nt: TGTGCCTCCTGCGGGGGAGTCTACAATGAGCAGTTCTTC

abundance: .
j_gene: TRBJ1-1
v_gene: TRBV9
d_gene: TRBD1
CDR3aa: CASSEETGGTEAFF
CDR3nt: TGTGCCAGCAGCGAGGAGACAGGGGGCACTGAAGCTTTCTTT

abundance: once
j_gene: TRBJ1-2
v_gene: TRBV27
d_gene: .
CDR3aa: CASSNNPGSYGYTF
CDR3nt: TGTGCCAGCAGTAACAATCCGGGATCCTATGGCTACACCTTC

abundance: .
j_gene: TRBJ1-1
v_gene: TRBV14
d_gene: .
CDR3aa: CASSPGGYNTEAFF
CDR3nt: TGTGCCAGCAGCCCTGGGGGGTACAACACTGAAGCTTTCTTT

abundance: .
j_gene: TRBJ1-5
v_gene: TRBV28
d_gene: TRBD1
CDR3aa: CAILGQGNQPQHF
CDR3nt: TGTGCCATCTTGGGACAGGGGAATCAGCCCCAGCATTTT

abundance: .
j_gene: TRBJ2-5
v_gene: TRBV10-3
d_gene: .
CDR3aa: CAISPGRETQYF
CDR3nt: TGTGCCATCAGCCCCGGGCGAGAGACCCAGTACTTC

abundance: .
j_gene: TRBJ2-3
v_gene: TRBV27
d_gene: .
CDR3aa: CASRPRTDTQYF
CDR3nt: TGTGCCAGCAGGCCCCGGACAGATACGCAGTATTTT

abundance: .
j_gene: TRBJ2-4
v_gene: TRBV25-1
d_gene: .
CDR3aa: CASSAVSGMRAKNIQYF
CDR3nt: TGTGCCAGCAGTGCCGTCTCAGGGATGAGGGCCAAAAACATTCAGTACTTC

abundance: .
j_gene: TRBJ1-6
v_gene: TRBV19
d_gene: .
CDR3aa: CATSGSYNSPLHF
CDR3nt: TGTGCCACTTCGGGCTCCTATAATTCACCCCTCCACTTT

abundance: .
j_gene: TRBJ1-2
v_gene: TRBV2
d_gene: .
CDR3aa: CAGKGGATGYTF
CDR3nt: TGTGCCGGGAAGGGGGGAGCAACCGGCTACACCTTC

abundance: .
j_gene: TRBJ1-2
v_gene: TRBV19
d_gene: .
CDR3aa: CASSIWGLSYGYTF
CDR3nt: TGTGCCAGTAGTATTTGGGGGCTTAGCTATGGCTACACCTTC

abundance: .
j_gene: TRBJ1-3
v_gene: TRBV7-2
d_gene: TRBD1
CDR3aa: CASSYTGTGSGNTIYF
CDR3nt: TGTGCCAGCAGCTATACAGGGACAGGGAGTGGAAACACCATATATTTT